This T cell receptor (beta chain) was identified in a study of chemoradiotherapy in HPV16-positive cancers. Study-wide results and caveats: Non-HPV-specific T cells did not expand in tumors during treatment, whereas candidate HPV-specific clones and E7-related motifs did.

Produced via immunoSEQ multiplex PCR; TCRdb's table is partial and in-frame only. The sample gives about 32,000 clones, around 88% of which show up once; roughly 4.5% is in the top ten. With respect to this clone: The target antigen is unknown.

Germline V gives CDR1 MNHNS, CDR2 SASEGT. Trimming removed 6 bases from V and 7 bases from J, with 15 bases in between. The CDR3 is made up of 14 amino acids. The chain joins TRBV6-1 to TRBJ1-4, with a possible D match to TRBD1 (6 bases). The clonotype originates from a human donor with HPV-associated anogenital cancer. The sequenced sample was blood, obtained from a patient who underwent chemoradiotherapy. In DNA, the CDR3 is TGTGCCAGCAGAGGGACACCTACCTCTGAAAAACTGTTTTTT. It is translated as CASRGTPTSEKLFF.